A selection of T cell receptor beta chains follows, all from one sample in a study of human T cells and chemical hapten exposure. One entry per CDR3 protein results from TCRdb running MiXCR on the RACE reads. The data show about 350,000 distinct CDR3 sequences, over 5% seen once. This specimen consisted of whole blood, obtained in connection with sensitization to the hapten diphenylcyclopropenone (DPC). The receptors originated from a woman aged 18-29 years with alopecia areata. Some clones in this sample may be carry-over from other donors' samples. The CDR3 runs from the conserved cysteine through the conserved F or W. The order of the fields is V gene, J gene, D gene, clone size, CDR3 protein, CDR3 DNA. The D gene is left open where the match is weak. Part of the rows lack a size; the others show once, few, many or a class for expanded clones.

V gene: TRBV4-3
J gene: TRBJ2-1
D gene: TRBD1
clone size: .
CDR3 protein: CASSHKGTGPQFF
CDR3 DNA: TGCGCCAGCAGCCACAAGGGGACAGGTCCGCAGTTCTTC

V gene: TRBV5-4
J gene: TRBJ1-6
D gene: TRBD1
clone size: .
CDR3 protein: CASSLNPGQGALSYNSPLHF
CDR3 DNA: TGTGCCAGCAGCTTGAACCCGGGACAGGGGGCTCTCTCCTATAATTCACCCCTCCACTTT

V gene: TRBV3-1
J gene: TRBJ1-4
D gene: TRBD1
clone size: many
CDR3 protein: CATRDRGREKLFF
CDR3 DNA: TGTGCCACCCGGGACAGGGGTAGAGAAAAACTGTTTTTT

V gene: TRBV6-5
J gene: TRBJ2-3
D gene: TRBD2
clone size: many
CDR3 protein: CASSRGASGGTDTQYF
CDR3 DNA: TGTGCCTCATCCCGGGGCGCTAGCGGGGGAACAGATACGCAGTATTTT

V gene: TRBV12-3/TRBV12-4
J gene: TRBJ2-5
D gene: TRBD1
clone size: .
CDR3 protein: CASSLSATGAETQYF
CDR3 DNA: TGTGCCAGCAGTTTAAGTGCTACAGGGGCTGAGACCCAGTACTTC

V gene: TRBV20-1
J gene: TRBJ1-5
D gene: .
clone size: many
CDR3 protein: CSAPQGVSNQPQHF
CDR3 DNA: TGCAGTGCTCCACAGGGAGTGAGCAATCAGCCCCAGCATTTT

V gene: TRBV7-2
J gene: TRBJ1-1
D gene: .
clone size: .
CDR3 protein: CASSSRGPFEAFF
CDR3 DNA: TGTGCCAGCAGCTCAAGAGGACCGTTTGAAGCTTTCTTT

V gene: TRBV7-9
J gene: TRBJ2-3
D gene: .
clone size: many
CDR3 protein: CASSLGRGFDTQYF
CDR3 DNA: TGTGCCAGCAGCTTGGGCCGGGGCTTTGATACGCAGTATTTT

V gene: TRBV5-6
J gene: TRBJ1-1
D gene: .
clone size: many
CDR3 protein: CASKRDPGAGTEAFF
CDR3 DNA: TGTGCCAGCAAAAGGGATCCGGGGGCGGGGACTGAAGCTTTCTTT

V gene: TRBV7-2
J gene: TRBJ2-3
D gene: TRBD2
clone size: .
CDR3 protein: CASSLSSGGLADTQYF
CDR3 DNA: TGTGCCAGCAGCTTATCTAGCGGGGGCCTCGCCGATACGCAGTATTTT

V gene: TRBV7-8
J gene: TRBJ2-2
D gene: .
clone size: few
CDR3 protein: CASTETGNTGELFF
CDR3 DNA: TGTGCCAGCACCGAGACAGGGAACACCGGGGAGCTGTTTTTT

V gene: TRBV2
J gene: TRBJ1-2
D gene: .
clone size: many
CDR3 protein: CASRRERTNYGYTF
CDR3 DNA: TGTGCCAGCAGACGGGAGAGAACTAACTATGGCTACACCTTC

V gene: TRBV10-3
J gene: TRBJ2-7
D gene: .
clone size: .
CDR3 protein: CAINKGGESYEQYF
CDR3 DNA: TGTGCCATCAACAAGGGGGGGGAGTCCTACGAGCAGTACTTC

V gene: TRBV12-3/TRBV12-4
J gene: TRBJ1-5
D gene: TRBD1
clone size: many
CDR3 protein: CASTLGTGINQPQHF
CDR3 DNA: TGTGCCAGCACCCTAGGGACAGGGATCAATCAGCCCCAGCATTTT

V gene: TRBV9
J gene: TRBJ2-7
D gene: TRBD2
clone size: many
CDR3 protein: CASSVDSGGLSYEQYF
CDR3 DNA: TGTGCCAGCAGCGTAGATAGCGGGGGACTCTCCTACGAGCAGTACTTC

V gene: TRBV5-6
J gene: TRBJ1-1
D gene: TRBD1
clone size: once
CDR3 protein: CASSWTDRGEYTEAFF
CDR3 DNA: TGTGCCAGCAGCTGGACGGACAGGGGTGAGTACACTGAAGCTTTCTTT

V gene: TRBV10-3
J gene: TRBJ2-3
D gene: .
clone size: .
CDR3 protein: CAISEFGTDTQYF
CDR3 DNA: TGTGCCATCAGTGAGTTCGGGACAGATACGCAGTATTTT

V gene: TRBV6-2/TRBV6-3
J gene: TRBJ2-1
D gene: TRBD2
clone size: .
CDR3 protein: CASITGTSNNLFF
CDR3 DNA: TGTGCCAGCATAACCGGGACTAGTAATAATCTGTTCTTC

V gene: TRBV18
J gene: TRBJ1-1
D gene: TRBD1
clone size: many
CDR3 protein: CASSRDRGSAEAFF
CDR3 DNA: TGTGCCAGCTCGCGGGACAGGGGGAGTGCTGAAGCTTTCTTT

V gene: TRBV11-2
J gene: TRBJ2-1
D gene: TRBD2
clone size: many
CDR3 protein: CASSLGGGGPNEQFF
CDR3 DNA: TGTGCCAGCAGCTTAGGTGGCGGGGGGCCCAATGAGCAGTTCTTC

V gene: TRBV5-1
J gene: TRBJ2-5
D gene: TRBD2
clone size: .
CDR3 protein: CASNPGLAGGTQETQYF
CDR3 DNA: TGCGCCAGCAACCCGGGGCTAGCGGGGGGGACTCAAGAGACCCAGTACTTC

V gene: TRBV7-6
J gene: TRBJ1-6
D gene: .
clone size: many
CDR3 protein: CASSLGTWGGSYNSPLHF
CDR3 DNA: TGTGCCAGCAGCTTAGGAACATGGGGCGGCTCCTATAATTCACCCCTCCACTTT

V gene: TRBV4-3
J gene: TRBJ2-7
D gene: .
clone size: few
CDR3 protein: CASSQDEDGLGGQYF
CDR3 DNA: TGCGCCAGCAGCCAAGATGAAGACGGGCTGGGGGGGCAGTACTTC

V gene: TRBV6-5
J gene: TRBJ2-5
D gene: .
clone size: many
CDR3 protein: CASSFQQANQETQYF
CDR3 DNA: TGTGCCAGCAGTTTCCAACAGGCGAACCAAGAGACCCAGTACTTC

V gene: TRBV4-2
J gene: TRBJ2-7
D gene: TRBD2
clone size: many
CDR3 protein: CASSPRSSLAGVSNEQYF
CDR3 DNA: TGTGCCAGCAGCCCCCGTTCTTCGCTAGCGGGGGTGTCGAACGAGCAGTACTTC

V gene: TRBV3-1
J gene: TRBJ2-1
D gene: .
clone size: many
CDR3 protein: CASSQGGAGRFF
CDR3 DNA: TGTGCCAGCAGCCAAGGGGGTGCGGGTCGGTTCTTC

V gene: TRBV4-2
J gene: TRBJ2-7
D gene: .
clone size: many
CDR3 protein: CASSQVAEGHEQYF
CDR3 DNA: TGTGCCAGCAGCCAAGTAGCTGAGGGCCACGAGCAGTACTTC

V gene: TRBV7-9
J gene: TRBJ1-4
D gene: .
clone size: few
CDR3 protein: CASSLGTQGAVEKLFF
CDR3 DNA: TGTGCCAGCAGCTTAGGGACTCAGGGTGCAGTTGAAAAACTGTTTTTT

V gene: TRBV4-2
J gene: TRBJ2-7
D gene: TRBD1
clone size: few
CDR3 protein: CASSQRTTGGASEQYF
CDR3 DNA: TGTGCCAGCAGCCAACGCACGACAGGGGGCGCGTCCGAGCAGTACTTC

V gene: TRBV20-1
J gene: TRBJ1-1
D gene: .
clone size: many
CDR3 protein: CSAPGRLNTEAFF
CDR3 DNA: TGCAGTGCCCCCGGACGACTGAACACTGAAGCTTTCTTT

V gene: TRBV20-1
J gene: TRBJ2-1
D gene: .
clone size: many
CDR3 protein: CSAREGTPKGEQFF
CDR3 DNA: TGCAGTGCTAGAGAAGGGACTCCTAAAGGGGAGCAGTTCTTC

V gene: TRBV6-6
J gene: TRBJ2-5
D gene: .
clone size: few
CDR3 protein: CASSYRGQGETQYF
CDR3 DNA: TGTGCCAGCAGTTACAGAGGGCAGGGAGAGACCCAGTACTTC

V gene: TRBV6-2/TRBV6-3
J gene: TRBJ2-7
D gene: .
clone size: few
CDR3 protein: CASSYTTPREQYF
CDR3 DNA: TGTGCCAGCAGTTACACTACCCCCCGCGAGCAGTACTTC

V gene: TRBV29-1
J gene: TRBJ1-4
D gene: .
clone size: many
CDR3 protein: CSVIRGAEEKLFF
CDR3 DNA: TGCAGCGTTATTCGGGGGGCGGAGGAAAAACTGTTTTTT

V gene: TRBV28
J gene: TRBJ1-1
D gene: .
clone size: many
CDR3 protein: CASSLYGTGTEAFF
CDR3 DNA: TGTGCCAGCAGTTTATATGGTACGGGCACTGAAGCTTTCTTT

V gene: TRBV29-1
J gene: TRBJ2-3
D gene: .
clone size: many
CDR3 protein: CSVYPWSGSSTDTQYF
CDR3 DNA: TGCAGCGTCTACCCCTGGAGCGGATCTAGCACAGATACGCAGTATTTT

V gene: TRBV7-2
J gene: TRBJ2-3
D gene: .
clone size: many
CDR3 protein: CASSLAALSGPDTQYF
CDR3 DNA: TGTGCCAGCAGCTTAGCGGCTCTATCTGGTCCAGATACGCAGTATTTT

V gene: TRBV7-2
J gene: TRBJ1-6
D gene: .
clone size: .
CDR3 protein: CASSFLHGSPLHF
CDR3 DNA: TGTGCCAGCAGCTTCTTACATGGATCACCCCTCCACTTT

V gene: TRBV5-1
J gene: TRBJ2-5
D gene: .
clone size: few
CDR3 protein: CASSFVSEETQYF
CDR3 DNA: TGCGCCAGCAGCTTCGTTTCAGAAGAGACCCAGTACTTC

V gene: TRBV5-1
J gene: TRBJ2-5
D gene: .
clone size: many
CDR3 protein: CASSSNPYRQETQYF
CDR3 DNA: TGCGCCAGCAGCTCGAATCCCTACAGGCAAGAGACCCAGTACTTC

V gene: TRBV20-1
J gene: TRBJ2-4
D gene: TRBD1
clone size: .
CDR3 protein: CSASGDRATQNIQYF
CDR3 DNA: TGCAGTGCTAGCGGGGACAGGGCGACTCAAAACATTCAGTACTTC

V gene: TRBV4-1
J gene: TRBJ1-4
D gene: TRBD1
clone size: many
CDR3 protein: CASSQEGTGIYEKLFF
CDR3 DNA: TGCGCCAGCAGCCAAGAAGGGACAGGGATCTATGAAAAACTGTTTTTT

V gene: TRBV27
J gene: TRBJ2-2
D gene: .
clone size: .
CDR3 protein: CASSWGPSPVTGELFF
CDR3 DNA: TGTGCCAGCAGTTGGGGCCCCAGTCCTGTCACCGGGGAGCTGTTTTTT

V gene: TRBV5-1
J gene: TRBJ2-2
D gene: .
clone size: few
CDR3 protein: CATRTDVNTGELFF
CDR3 DNA: TGCGCCACCAGGACCGACGTGAACACCGGGGAGCTGTTTTTT

V gene: TRBV9
J gene: TRBJ1-2
D gene: TRBD1
clone size: .
CDR3 protein: CASSLMTGFYGYTF
CDR3 DNA: TGTGCCAGCAGTTTAATGACAGGGTTCTATGGCTACACCTTC

V gene: TRBV12-3/TRBV12-4
J gene: TRBJ2-2
D gene: .
clone size: many
CDR3 protein: CASRISGELFF
CDR3 DNA: TGTGCCAGCAGAATATCCGGGGAGCTGTTTTTT

V gene: TRBV6-6
J gene: TRBJ1-4
D gene: .
clone size: many
CDR3 protein: CASRWEEKLFF
CDR3 DNA: TGTGCCAGCAGATGGGAAGAAAAACTGTTTTTT

V gene: TRBV14
J gene: TRBJ2-1
D gene: .
clone size: .
CDR3 protein: CASSQERGQGNNEQFF
CDR3 DNA: TGTGCCAGCAGCCAAGAAAGAGGACAAGGTAACAATGAGCAGTTCTTC

V gene: TRBV7-2
J gene: TRBJ1-1
D gene: TRBD1
clone size: few
CDR3 protein: CASSLNQGGGRAEAFF
CDR3 DNA: TGTGCCAGCAGCTTGAATCAGGGGGGTGGTCGGGCTGAAGCTTTCTTT

V gene: TRBV12-3/TRBV12-4
J gene: TRBJ2-1
D gene: TRBD1
clone size: many
CDR3 protein: CASILSRDRPGEQFF
CDR3 DNA: TGTGCCAGCATCCTATCCCGGGACAGGCCCGGTGAGCAGTTCTTC

V gene: TRBV5-6
J gene: TRBJ2-1
D gene: TRBD2
clone size: .
CDR3 protein: CASSLLAGVYEQFF
CDR3 DNA: TGTGCCAGCAGCTTACTAGCGGGGGTCTATGAGCAGTTCTTC